The 16 T cell receptor beta chains given below trace back to one sample, sequenced in a study of cytomegalovirus exposure and HLA in healthy donors. PCR was performed using 60 Vbeta and 13 Jbeta primers. Generated by immunoSEQ multiplex PCR, the TCRdb table keeps only in-frame clones and is missing some. The sample contains 250,000 to 350,000 clones, approximately 90% of which appear only once. The source material was PBMCs. The receptors shown here come from a man aged 40-49 years in good health and CMV-seropositive.

The CDR3 DNA reads as TGTGCCAGCAGTGCCACTGACAGGATAACAGATACGCAGTATTTT. Protein: CASSATDRITDTQYF. The chain is built from TRBV6-4 and TRBJ2-3, with D possibly matching TRBD1 (6 bases). Deletions cut 4 bases from V and 3 bases from J, with 14 bases between. The CDR3 totals 15 residues. Germline CDR1 reads MRHNA; CDR2 reads SNTAGT.

The rearrangement joins TRBV28 to TRBJ1-4; a weak D match, TRBD1 (6 bases). V lost 4 bases to trimming and J lost 4 bases, with 16 bases between them. From germline, CDR1 is MDHEN and CDR2 SYDVKM. CDR3 size: 16 residues. As DNA, the CDR3 is TGTGCCAGCAGTTCACGGACAGCATTCTTTAATGAAAAACTGTTTTTT. Protein sequence: CASSSRTAFFNEKLFF. The full variable domain, with the rest looked up from reference TRBV28 and TRBJ1-4, is DVKVTQSSRYLVKRTGEKVFLECVQDMDHENMFWYRQDPGLGLRLIYFSYDVKMKEKGDIPEGYSVSREKKERFSLILESASTNQTSMYLCASSSRTAFFNEKLFFGSGTQLSVL.

There are a few counts of this clone. V and J are TRBV6-5 and TRBJ2-7, with 7 positions matching TRBD1. The germline gives CDR1 MNHEY, CDR2 SVGAGI. After removal of 0 bases from V and 3 bases from J, the junction contained 8 bases not matched to a gene. This CDR3 is built from 16 residues. DNA for the CDR3: TGTGCCAGCAGTTACTCAGGGACAGACCAGGGCTACGAGCAGTACTTC. This sequence encodes CASSYSGTDQGYEQYF.

The V call is TRBV6-1, the J call TRBJ1-5; a weak D match, TRBD1 (5 bases). V lost 5 bases and J 13 bases, leaving 15 bases between the germline ends. The CDR3 is 12 residues long. The V gene's germline CDR1 is MNHNS and CDR2 SASEGT. The CDR3 nucleotides are TGTGCCAGCAGTAAGGCCCAGGGAATGCAGCATTTT. Translation: CASSKAQGMQHF.

The rearrangement uses TRBV28 and TRBJ1-5; D perhaps matches TRBD1 (5 bases). Germline V gives CDR1 MDHEN, CDR2 SYDVKM. V dropped 2 bases and J dropped 1 base, with 9 bases sitting between them. There are 15 residues in the CDR3. For the CDR3, the DNA is TGTGCCAGCAGTTTAAGTGGGGCGAGCAATCAGCCCCAGCATTTT. Translated, it gives CASSLSGASNQPQHF.

This clone was picked up one time. The J gene is TRBJ2-3, the V gene TRBV5-4; D unresolved. The V gene's germline CDR1 is SGHNT and CDR2 YYREEE (reference sequence). V was cut by 0 bases and J by 2 bases, with 7 bases left in between. CDR3 length equals 14 residues. The CDR3 spells CASSLGRATDTQYF. DNA of the CDR3: TGTGCCAGCAGCTTGGGCCGAGCCACAGATACGCAGTATTTT.

The chain couples TRBV7-9 to TRBJ1-4; the D gene is possibly TRBD1 (5 bases). The CDR3 consists of 15 residues. Trimming took off 4 bases at V and 7 bases at J, with 16 bases between the two ends. CDR1 and CDR2 (germline): SEHNR, FQNEAQ (reference sequence). CDR3 bases: TGTGCCAGCAGCTGGGAACTAGGGAGGGGTGAAAAACTGTTTTTT. The encoded protein is CASSWELGRGEKLFF.

The chain couples TRBV7-9 to TRBJ2-2; 8 bases align to TRBD1. The CDR3 is 14 residues long. Germline CDR1 and CDR2: SEHNR and FQNEAQ (reference sequence). This chain's CDR3 is CAYPGQANTGELFF. CDR3 coding DNA: TGTGCTTACCCGGGACAGGCGAACACCGGGGAGCTGTTTTTT. The full variable domain, rest sourced from reference TRBV7-9 and TRBJ2-2, is DTGVSQNPRHKITKRGQNVTFRCDPISEHNRLYWYRQTLGQGPEFLTYFQNEAQLEKSRLLSDRFSAERPKGSFSTLEIQRTEQGDSAMYLCAYPGQANTGELFFGEGSRLTVL.

Concerning this clone itself: Additional DNA sequences in this sample encode the identical CDR3. This sequence joins TRBV9 and TRBJ1-1, with 7 bases lining up with TRBD1. The CDR3 runs to 17 residues. V trimming: 0 bases; J trimming: 3 bases; junction bases outside the gene matches: 11. CDR1 and CDR2 (germline): SGDLS, YYNGEE. CDR3: CASSVVIPGTEDTEAFF. For the CDR3, the DNA is TGTGCCAGCAGCGTAGTGATCCCCGGGACAGAAGACACTGAAGCTTTCTTT.

The chain recombines TRBV7-9 with TRBJ2-1; 10 bases map to TRBD2. Germline CDR1 is SEHNR and CDR2 is FQNEAQ (reference sequence). The CDR3 runs to 19 residues. V dropped 0 bases and J dropped 3; count of bases not matched to a gene: 11. The CDR3 DNA sequence: TGTGCCAGCAGCTTAGCGGTCAGCGGGAGGGCCCAAAGCTACAATGAGCAGTTCTTC. Translated, it gives CASSLAVSGRAQSYNEQFF.

The sample holds one count of this clone. The gene calls are TRBV5-4 and TRBJ2-5; possibly TRBD2 for D (6 bases). This CDR3 is built from 16 residues. The V end was cut by 0 bases, the J end by 5 bases, with 17 bases between. CDR1 SGHNT and CDR2 YYREEE come from the germline V gene (reference sequence). CDR3 loop: CASSLGVQGGLETQYF. In nucleotides, the CDR3 is TGTGCCAGCAGCTTGGGGGTCCAGGGAGGTTTGGAGACCCAGTACTTC.

There are a few counts of this clone. The chain employs TRBV7-2 and TRBJ2-1; TRBD1 matches at 7 bases. Losses at the gene ends were 6 bases for V and 9 bases for J; bases not matched to a gene: 8. Per the germline V gene, CDR1 is SGHTA and CDR2 is FQGNSA. CDR3 length equals 13 residues. This CDR3 is CASRTTGVAEQFF. The CDR3 DNA sequence: TGTGCCAGCAGAACTACAGGGGTCGCTGAGCAGTTCTTC.

This clone was observed once. The gene calls are TRBV10-3 and TRBJ2-7, with D perhaps matching TRBD2 (6 bases). CDR3 size: 13 residues. With 10 bases removed from V and 4 bases from J, the gap between germline ends came to 17 bases. Per the germline V gene, CDR1 is ENHRY and CDR2 is SYGVKD. CDR3 in DNA: TGTGCCACCCTAGACACTGCGGGGTACGAGCAGTACTTC. It translates to CATLDTAGYEQYF.

This chain connects TRBV14 to TRBJ2-1, with 9 nucleotides matching TRBD2. Germline V gene data show CDR1 as SGHDN and CDR2 as FVKESK. The CDR3 is 17 amino acids. Losses at the gene ends were 2 bases for V and 6 bases for J; bases not matched to a gene: 11. This chain's CDR3 is CASSQTGGREGSNEQFF. CDR3 DNA: TGTGCCAGCAGCCAAACCGGCGGGCGGGAGGGCTCCAATGAGCAGTTCTTC. Full variable domain (remainder filled in from reference TRBV14 and TRBJ2-1): EAGVTQFPSHSVIEKGQTVTLRCDPISGHDNLYWYRRVMGKEIKFLLHFVKESKQDESGMPNNRFLAERTGGTYSTLKVQPAELEDSGVYFCASSQTGGREGSNEQFFGPGTRLTVL.

The chain uses TRBV25-1 and TRBJ2-7; no definite D call. The CDR3 sequence is 16 residues long. The V end lost 2 bases, the J end lost 2 bases, and 16 bases lay between the germline ends. Per germline, CDR1 MGHDK and CDR2 SYGVNS. CDR3 loop: CASSEERLSSTYEQYF. As DNA, the CDR3 is TGTGCCAGCAGTGAAGAGAGACTTTCCTCCACCTACGAGCAGTACTTC.

The genes are TRBV2 and TRBJ1-1; maybe TRBD1 (5 bases). The V and J ends lost 5 bases and 5 bases respectively, with 15 bases between them. The CDR3 totals 14 residues. Germline lookup yields CDR1 SNHLY and CDR2 FYNNEI. This CDR3 is CASSRQFGYTEAFF. In nucleotides, the CDR3 is TGTGCCAGCAGTAGACAGTTTGGGTATACTGAAGCTTTCTTT. The full variable domain, in which reference TRBV2 and TRBJ1-1 provide the parts outside the CDR3, is EPEVTQTPSHQVTQMGQEVILRCVPISNHLYFYWYRQILGQKVEFLVSFYNNEISEKSEIFDDQFSVERPDGSNFTLKIRSTKLEDSAMYFCASSRQFGYTEAFFGQGTRLTVV.